This TCR beta chain was obtained from a study of T cells in Graves' hyperthyroidism and ophthalmopathy. Study conclusions and caveats: Blood shared most expanded thyroid clonotypes above 0.001.

About this clonotype: Antigen: not known.

The CDR3 sequence is 16 residues long. V was clipped by 0 bases and J by 2 bases; unmatched bases: 5. In germline, CDR1 is MNHNS, CDR2 SASEGT. TCR beta CDR3 regions were amplified from RNA. Carried out on the TCR CDR3, a first-round RT-PCR used the HTBI primer set. TCRdb used MiXCR to reprocess the multiplex PCR reads, holding one entry per CDR3 protein. The sample contains about 410,000 distinct CDR3 sequences, roughly 14% of which appear only once. The study included ophthalmopathy patients with Clinical Activity Score at least 3, NOSPECS grade at least 4 and duration under 3 months. Clinical symptoms, serum thyroxine and TRAb, thyroid ultrasound and orbital computed tomography were used for the diagnoses. This sample holds PBMCs from about 10 ml fresh peripheral blood.

Sample: blood. This TCR was recovered from a man aged 18 to 29 with Graves' ophthalmopathy. This sequence joins TRBV6-1 and TRBJ2-5, with TRBD2 matching 8 bases. CDR3 region: CASSEALAGPQETQYF. The CDR3 coding sequence is TGTGCCAGCAGTGAAGCCTTAGCGGGACCACAAGAGACCCAGTACTTC.